Listed here are 8 T cell receptor beta chains from one sample, sequenced in a study of blood T cell repertoires in COVID-19. Sequencing used immunoSEQ multiplex PCR; TCRdb keeps in-frame clones, though not all of them. This sample carries tens of thousands of clones, about 85% of them seen once, and the ten largest clones take roughly 37%. The sample comprised peripheral blood. Source of these receptors: a man older than 75 with acute or convalescent COVID-19.

This clone was counted between two and nine times. J is TRBJ1-5 and V is TRBV9; possible D gene TRBD1, 5 bases. V was cut by 2 bases and J by 9 bases, with 15 bases left in between. This CDR3 is 14 amino acids long. In germline, CDR1 is SGDLS, CDR2 YYNGEE. CDR3 nucleotide sequence: TGTGCCAGCAGCGTCGGCGGGGGGTCATGGCCCCAGCATTTT. It yields the protein CASSVGGGSWPQHF. Full variable domain (rest looked up from reference TRBV9 and TRBJ1-5): DSGVTQTPKHLITATGQRVTLRCSPRSGDLSVYWYQQSLDQGLQFLIQYYNGEERAKGNILERFSAQQFPDLHSELNLSSLELGDSALYFCASSVGGGSWPQHFGDGTRLSIL.

The gene calls are TRBV5-4 and TRBJ2-4; 9 bases agree with TRBD1. The CDR3 runs to 16 residues. J lost 1 base, V lost 4 bases, and 6 bases had no gene match. The germline V gene encodes CDR1 SGHNT and CDR2 YYREEE (reference sequence). In DNA, the CDR3 is TGTGCCAGCAGCGCGACAGGGGGAGCGGCCAAAAACATTCAGTACTTC. It codes for CASSATGGAAKNIQYF.

The V call is TRBV5-1, the J call TRBJ2-6; the match to TRBD1 covers 7 bases. V was pared by 2 bases and J by 0 bases, with 5 bases of the junction left unmatched. There are 17 residues in the CDR3. Germline CDR1 is SGHRS and CDR2 is YFSETQ. In DNA, the CDR3 is TGCGCCAGCAGCTTAGGACAGGCATTCTCTGGGGCCAACGTCCTGACTTTC. It yields the protein CASSLGQAFSGANVLTF.

This clone was observed a single time. The CDR3 reads CASSQVTAENNEQFF. The CDR3 DNA is TGCGCCAGCAGCCAAGTAACTGCGGAAAACAATGAGCAGTTCTTC. V and J are TRBV4-3 and TRBJ2-1; D is unresolved. V was clipped by 1 base and J by 5 bases, with 12 bases between them. Germline V lookup: CDR1 LGHNA, CDR2 YSLEER. CDR3 length: 15 amino acids.

A single count supports this clone. The genes are TRBV4-1 and TRBJ2-5; the match to TRBD1 covers 9 bases. Germline assignment: CDR1 MGHRA and CDR2 YSYEKL. The CDR3 totals 15 residues. The V and J ends lost 5 bases and 5 bases, in that order; junction bases with no gene match: 9. CDR3 sequence reads: CASSGNRGRGETQYF. The CDR3 coding sequence is TGCGCCAGCAGCGGCAACAGGGGGCGTGGGGAGACCCAGTACTTC.

The chain has TRBV14 and TRBJ1-1, with D unclear. The V end lost 0 bases, the J end lost 8 bases, and 13 bases lay between the germline ends. The germline V gene has CDR1 SGHDN and CDR2 FVKESK. The CDR3 has 14 amino acids. The CDR3 region is CASSQDSRASEAFF. In DNA form, the CDR3 reads TGTGCCAGCAGCCAAGATTCGCGGGCATCGGAAGCTTTCTTT. The full variable domain, completed using reference TRBV14 and TRBJ1-1, is EAGVTQFPSHSVIEKGQTVTLRCDPISGHDNLYWYRRVMGKEIKFLLHFVKESKQDESGMPNNRFLAERTGGTYSTLKVQPAELEDSGVYFCASSQDSRASEAFFGQGTRLTVV.

This chain connects TRBV28 to TRBJ1-4, with D possibly TRBD1 on 5 matching bases. The CDR3 is made up of 14 amino acids. The germline V and J ends were trimmed by 3 bases and 5 bases, with 10 bases remaining between them. Per the germline V gene, CDR1 is MDHEN and CDR2 is SYDVKM. CDR3 sequence reads: CASSFQGGNEKLFF. The CDR3 nucleotides are TGTGCCAGCAGTTTCCAGGGAGGGAATGAAAAACTGTTTTTT. Using reference TRBV28 and TRBJ1-4 for the parts outside the CDR3, the full variable domain is DVKVTQSSRYLVKRTGEKVFLECVQDMDHENMFWYRQDPGLGLRLIYFSYDVKMKEKGDIPEGYSVSREKKERFSLILESASTNQTSMYLCASSFQGGNEKLFFGSGTQLSVL.

This clone was observed once. CDR3 nucleotide sequence: TGCGCCAGCAGCTTGGGGTTGGGGACAGCCTCCTACGAGCAGTACTTC. Amino acids: CASSLGLGTASYEQYF. The V and J genes are TRBV5-1 and TRBJ2-7; the match to TRBD1 covers 7 bases. CDR3 size: 16 residues. The germline gives CDR1 SGHRS, CDR2 YFSETQ. Losses at the gene ends were 0 bases for V and 0 bases for J; bases not matched to a gene: 6.